These 22 T cell receptor beta chains originate from one sample sequenced in a study of T cell responses to AZD1222 COVID-19 vaccine. This table comes from immunoSEQ multiplex PCR, and its TCRdb copy is limited to in-frame clones, with some not included. In the table there are about 73,000 clones, roughly 87% of which are singletons. Sequencing used peripheral blood, obtained 28 days after the second AZD1222 dose. These TCRs come from an adult who received the AZD1222 COVID-19 vaccine.

The genes are TRBV19 and TRBJ2-5; no clear D. Germline V gives CDR1 LNHDA, CDR2 SQIVND (reference sequence). V lost 6 bases, J lost 5 bases, and 22 bases lay in between. The CDR3 runs to 16 residues. The CDR3 loop reads CASSPQPGSSRETQYF. In nucleotides, the CDR3 is TGTGCCAGTAGCCCCCAACCGGGCAGTAGCCGGGAGACCCAGTACTTC.

The chain employs TRBV27 and TRBJ1-2; a possible D gene is TRBD1 (6 bases). The CDR3 has 13 amino acids. V lost 5 bases and J lost 4, with 11 bases in between. Per the germline V gene, CDR1 is MNHEY and CDR2 is SMNVEV (reference sequence). The CDR3 loop is CASSLRGLYGYTF. The CDR3 DNA is TGTGCCAGCAGTCTCAGGGGCCTCTATGGCTACACCTTC.

This chain joins TRBV2 and TRBJ1-1; D is uncertain. Germline V CDR1 and CDR2: SNHLY, FYNNEI. CDR3 length: 14 residues. V was cut by 6 bases and J by 3 bases, with 14 bases left in between. The CDR3, as DNA: TGTGCCAGCAGGGGCGGGAGGGTGGACACTGAAGCTTTCTTT. It translates to CASRGGRVDTEAFF. The variable domain in full, completed from reference TRBV2 and TRBJ1-1, reads EPEVTQTPSHQVTQMGQEVILRCVPISNHLYFYWYRQILGQKVEFLVSFYNNEISEKSEIFDDQFSVERPDGSNFTLKIRSTKLEDSAMYFCASRGGRVDTEAFFGQGTRLTVV.

This clone occurred a few times. The gene calls are TRBV3-1 (or the pseudogene TRBV3-2) and TRBJ2-2, with 9 positions matching TRBD1. V lost 0 bases, J lost 1 base, and 3 bases stayed unmatched. The CDR3 extends over 17 amino acids. In germline, CDR1 is LGHDT, CDR2 YNNKEL (reference sequence). The CDR3 nucleotides are TGTGCCAGCAGCCAAGAGTGGGGACAGGGGAACACCGGGGAGCTGTTTTTT. It translates to CASSQEWGQGNTGELFF.

The rearrangement links TRBV5-1 to TRBJ1-3; D not resolved. V was pared by 0 bases and J by 3 bases, with 16 bases between. The CDR3 spans 17 residues. Germline assignment: CDR1 SGHRS and CDR2 YFSETQ. CDR3 DNA: TGCGCCAGCAGCTTGGCCGGCCTGCGTGGTAGTGGAAACACCATATATTTT. Protein product: CASSLAGLRGSGNTIYF.

The chain has TRBV2 and TRBJ2-3; a possible D gene is TRBD2 (6 bases). The germline CDR1 and CDR2 sequences are SNHLY and FYNNEI. This CDR3 contains 16 residues. V lost 2 bases and J lost 2, with 14 bases in between. CDR3 in amino acids: CASSEFSGFPTDTQYF. CDR3 DNA sequence: TGTGCCAGCAGTGAATTTAGCGGATTTCCCACAGATACGCAGTATTTT.

This sequence joins TRBV7-3 and TRBJ2-1; 11 bases are a match to TRBD1. Germline CDR1 is SGHTA and CDR2 is FQGTGA. V was clipped by 0 bases and J by 7 bases; unmatched bases: 2. This CDR3 is built from 15 residues. The CDR3 loop is CASSLTGQGANEQFF. DNA of the CDR3: TGTGCCAGCAGCTTAACAGGACAGGGGGCGAATGAGCAGTTCTTC.

This rearrangement joins TRBV18 to TRBJ1-1; 10 bases fit TRBD1. V was clipped by 4 bases and J by 8 bases; unmatched bases: 4. The CDR3 length is 13 residues. In germline, CDR1 is KGHSH, CDR2 LQKENI. CDR3 DNA sequence: TGTGCCAGCTCACGGACAGGGGGGACGGAAGCTTTCTTT. Amino acids: CASSRTGGTEAFF.

The chain combines TRBV7-2 with TRBJ2-7; D is unclear. Germline V gives CDR1 SGHTA, CDR2 FQGNSA. This CDR3 is built from 13 residues. V lost 1 base and J 9 bases, leaving 13 bases between the germline ends. CDR3 nucleotide sequence: TGTGCCAGCAGCTTAGAACCCGGGCTCGGGCAGTACGTC. Protein: CASSLEPGLGQYV.

This clone is a singleton in its sample. This chain uses TRBV18 with TRBJ1-1; no clear D gene. CDR1 and CDR2 (germline): KGHSH, LQKENI. The CDR3 contains 13 residues. Between the trimmed V and J ends, which lost 0 bases and 6 bases, there was a span of 8 bases. CDR3 bases: TGTGCCAGCTCACCACCGGGATGGTCTGAAGCTTTCTTT. As protein: CASSPPGWSEAFF.

The chain joins TRBV6-7 to TRBJ2-1; the match to TRBD2 covers 10 bases. TRBV6-7 is an ORF, with its function uncertain. This CDR3 region has 13 residues. The CDR3 DNA reads TGTGACCCGGTAGCGGGAGGATCCACGGTGCAGTTCTTC. As protein: CDPVAGGSTVQFF.

The chain uses TRBV6-6 and TRBJ1-3; the match to TRBD1 covers 11 bases. The junction had 6 bases not matched to a gene; V was cut back by 6 bases and J by 2 bases. The CDR3 consists of 16 residues. Germline V gene sequence: CDR1 MNHNY, CDR2 SVGAGI (reference sequence). Here the CDR3 reads CASSRGQGVAGNTIYF. DNA for the CDR3: TGTGCCAGCAGCCGGGGACAGGGGGTCGCTGGAAACACCATATATTTT.

V gene TRBV6-5 combines with J gene TRBJ2-2; 9 bases line up with TRBD2. The CDR3 sequence is 16 residues long. Unmatched junction bases numbered 7, after V lost 4 bases and J lost 4 bases. In germline, CDR1 is MNHEY, CDR2 SVGAGI. The CDR3, as DNA: TGTGCCAGCAGTTCCCCTAGCGGGGACACCACCGGGGAGCTGTTTTTT. It yields the protein CASSSPSGDTTGELFF.

The V and J genes are TRBV9 and TRBJ1-1; D unresolved. CDR1 is SGDLS and CDR2 is YYNGEE in the germline V gene. This CDR3 is 14 amino acids long. The V end was cut by 4 bases, the J end by 4 bases, with 14 bases between. For the CDR3, the DNA is TGTGCCAGCAGCCCCCTTCAAGGGTCCACTGAAGCTTTCTTT. Its protein is CASSPLQGSTEAFF.

The chain is built from TRBV27 and TRBJ1-2, with D unclear. The V end lost 3 bases, the J end lost 4 bases, and 9 bases lay between the germline ends. CDR3 length: 13 residues. Germline V gives CDR1 MNHEY, CDR2 SMNVEV (reference sequence). The CDR3 protein is CASSFWGSYGYTF. The CDR3, as DNA: TGTGCCAGCAGTTTTTGGGGTTCCTATGGCTACACCTTC.

This clone was seen just once. V and J are TRBV19 and TRBJ1-2; 10 bases map to TRBD1. This CDR3 region has 16 residues. V was pared by 3 bases and J by 2 bases, with 6 bases of the junction left unmatched. Germline CDR1 and CDR2: LNHDA and SQIVND (reference sequence). CDR3 coding DNA: TGTGCCAGTAGTATTGGGCGACAGGGGGCGAACTATGGCTACACCTTC. Encoded protein: CASSIGRQGANYGYTF.

The chain has TRBV7-2 and TRBJ1-2; D is possibly TRBD1 (5 bases). The germline V gene encodes CDR1 SGHTA and CDR2 FQGNSA. The germline V and J ends were trimmed by 5 bases and 3 bases, with 10 bases remaining between them. There are 13 residues in the CDR3. This CDR3 reads CASSPGLYYGYTF. The CDR3 nucleotides are TGTGCCAGCAGCCCGGGACTCTACTATGGCTACACCTTC.

The V call is TRBV19, the J call TRBJ2-2; 8 bases are shared with TRBD2. The CDR3 has 18 residues. V was clipped by 4 bases and J by 3 bases; unmatched bases: 13. Germline assignment: CDR1 LNHDA and CDR2 SQIVND (reference sequence). The CDR3 is CASSTPLGGRLDTGELFF. CDR3 DNA sequence: TGTGCCAGTAGTACGCCTCTTGGCGGGAGGTTAGACACCGGGGAGCTGTTTTTT.

The chain joins TRBV23-1 to TRBJ1-3; D not resolved. TRBV23-1 is assigned to the ORF class and has an uncertain function. The CDR3 sequence is 14 residues long. Trimming stripped 4 bases from V and 7 bases from J, with 14 bases between. The CDR3 nucleotides are TGCGCCAGCAGTCCAGGACCGCCGGCGAACACCATATATTTT. Amino acids: CASSPGPPANTIYF.

The chain links TRBV10-3 to TRBJ2-5; a possible D gene is TRBD1 (6 bases). Trimming shortened V by 3 bases and J by 0 bases, and 17 bases separated the two germline ends. From germline, CDR1 is ENHRY and CDR2 SYGVKD. The CDR3 has 17 amino acids. CDR3 sequence: CAISDPTGSLYQETQYF. The CDR3 DNA follows: TGTGCCATCAGTGACCCGACAGGTTCCTTGTACCAAGAGACCCAGTACTTC.

The gene calls are TRBV11-2 and TRBJ2-7, with a weak D call TRBD1 (6 bases). CDR1 and CDR2 from the germline V gene are SGHAT and FQNNGV. The CDR3 is made up of 15 amino acids. Trimming stripped 1 base from V and 3 bases from J, with 13 bases between. The CDR3 sequence: CASSLGQAHFYEQYF. CDR3 sequence (DNA): TGTGCCAGCAGCTTAGGACAGGCACACTTCTACGAGCAGTACTTC.

The rearrangement uses TRBV14 and TRBJ1-2, with a weak D call TRBD1 (6 bases). There are 14 residues in the CDR3. Between the trimmed V and J ends, which lost 3 bases and 8 bases, there was a span of 16 bases. CDR1 SGHDN and CDR2 FVKESK come from the germline V gene. The CDR3 spells CASSHILRGDGYTF. CDR3 nucleotide sequence: TGTGCCAGCAGCCATATCCTCAGGGGCGACGGCTACACCTTC.